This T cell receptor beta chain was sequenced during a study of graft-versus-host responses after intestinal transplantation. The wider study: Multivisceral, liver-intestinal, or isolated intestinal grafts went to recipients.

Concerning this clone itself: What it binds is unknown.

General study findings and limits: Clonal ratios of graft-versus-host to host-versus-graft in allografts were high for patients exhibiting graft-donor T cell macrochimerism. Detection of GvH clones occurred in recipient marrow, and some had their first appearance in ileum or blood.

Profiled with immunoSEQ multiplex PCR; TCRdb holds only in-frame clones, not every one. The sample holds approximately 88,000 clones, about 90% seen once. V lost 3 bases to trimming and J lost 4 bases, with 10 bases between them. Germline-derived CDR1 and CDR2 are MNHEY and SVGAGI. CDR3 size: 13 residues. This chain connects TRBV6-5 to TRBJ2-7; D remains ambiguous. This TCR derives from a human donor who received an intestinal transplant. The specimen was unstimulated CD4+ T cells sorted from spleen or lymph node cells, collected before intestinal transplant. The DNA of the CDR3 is TGTGCCAGCAGTTATATAGGAGCGTACGAGCAGTACTTC. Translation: CASSYIGAYEQYF.